The 8 T cell receptor beta chains listed next were all sequenced from one sample in a study of beta chain features in type 1 diabetes. Sequencing targeted expressed TCRB transcripts, as all isolated RNA had been reverse transcribed. Only in-frame clones appear in the TCRdb table, and some are missing; sequencing was by immunoSEQ multiplex PCR. Of 400,000 to 500,000 clones listed, approximately 15% are singletons. The sample taken for sequencing was naive CD4+ T cells from blood. The receptors were sampled from a man aged 25 to 40 in good health.

The J gene is TRBJ2-1, the V gene TRBV7-6, with D uncertain. The CDR3 loop spans 18 amino acids. With 0 bases removed from V and 2 bases from J, the gap between germline ends came to 17 bases. Germline V lookup: CDR1 SGHVS, CDR2 FNYEAQ. In DNA, the CDR3 is TGTGCCAGCAGCTTAGCGCTCGGTCATTCACTTACCTACAATGAGCAGTTCTTC. Translated, it gives CASSLALGHSLTYNEQFF. The variable domain in full, with the rest retrieved from reference TRBV7-6 and TRBJ2-1, is GAGVSQSPRYKVTKRGQDVALRCDPISGHVSLYWYRQALGQGPEFLTYFNYEAQQDKSGLPNDRFSAERPEGSISTLTIQRTEQRDSAMYRCASSLALGHSLTYNEQFFGPGTRLTVL.

The chain carries TRBV10-3 and TRBJ2-7; no reliable D call. Germline loops: CDR1 ENHRY, CDR2 SYGVKD. V was shortened by 0 bases and J by 6 bases, with 9 bases between the two germline ends. The CDR3 length is 13 residues. CDR3 amino acids: CAISESSPPEQYF. CDR3 coding DNA: TGTGCCATCAGTGAGTCCTCACCGCCCGAGCAGTACTTC.

This clone has a handful of counts. The chain couples TRBV14 to TRBJ2-7; unclear D gene. The CDR3 spans 13 residues. The V end was cut by 3 bases, the J end by 7 bases, with 13 bases between. Germline loops: CDR1 SGHDN, CDR2 FVKESK. CDR3 coding DNA: TGTGCCAGCAGCCAGGAGTCCTGGGGTGAGCAGTACTTC. Its translation: CASSQESWGEQYF.

The chain uses TRBV5-6 and TRBJ2-1; TRBD1 matches 9 bases. The germline V gene encodes CDR1 SGHDT and CDR2 YYEEEE. Germline trimming cut 5 bases from V and 6 bases from J; bases unmatched to any gene: 9. The CDR3 covers 15 residues. The CDR3 protein is CASSPGTGIVNEQFF. The CDR3 DNA reads TGTGCCAGCAGTCCCGGGACAGGGATCGTCAATGAGCAGTTCTTC.

Concerning this clone: This sample includes further DNA sequences coding for the same CDR3. J is TRBJ2-7 and V is TRBV7-2, with no clear D. The V end lost 5 bases, the J end lost 3 bases, and 5 bases lay between the germline ends. The germline V gene encodes CDR1 SGHTA and CDR2 FQGNSA. This CDR3 region has 11 residues. In DNA form, the CDR3 reads TGTGCCAGCAGCCCCCTCTACGAGCAGTACTTC. It is translated as CASSPLYEQYF. Full variable domain (remainder filled in from reference TRBV7-2 and TRBJ2-7): GAGVSQSPSNKVTEKGKDVELRCDPISGHTALYWYRQSLGQGLEFLIYFQGNSAPDKSGLPSDRFSAERTGGSVSTLTIQRTQQEDSAVYLCASSPLYEQYFGPGTRLTVT.

On this clone itself: The sample has other DNA sequences that encode this CDR3 too. The gene calls are TRBV30 and TRBJ1-1, with 9 bases identical to TRBD1. Germline CDR1 GTSNPN, CDR2 SVGIG (reference sequence). The junction had 11 bases not matched to a gene; V was cut back by 0 bases and J by 3 bases. The CDR3 is made up of 17 amino acids. CDR3 sequence: CAWSVLGDRVKDTEAFF. The CDR3, as DNA: TGTGCCTGGAGTGTGTTAGGGGACAGGGTGAAAGACACTGAAGCTTTCTTT.

This clone occurred a few times. DNA of the CDR3: TGTGCCAGCAGCTTGAGGCGGGGCTTCCAAGAGACCCAGTACTTC. Translation gives CASSLRRGFQETQYF. The V and J genes are TRBV11-2 and TRBJ2-5, with D possibly TRBD2 on 6 matching bases. This CDR3 is 15 amino acids long. CDR1 SGHAT and CDR2 FQNNGV come from the germline V gene. Trimming removed 3 bases from V and 1 base from J, with 12 bases in between.

V is TRBV19 and J is TRBJ2-3; 9 nucleotides agree with TRBD1. Per the germline V gene, CDR1 is LNHDA and CDR2 is SQIVND (reference sequence). The J segment lost 5 bases and the V segment lost 7 bases, leaving 7 bases of the junction unmatched. CDR3 size: 14 residues. The CDR3 is CASTQGAGLDTQYF. The CDR3 DNA reads as TGTGCCAGTACACAGGGGGCCGGGTTAGATACGCAGTATTTT.